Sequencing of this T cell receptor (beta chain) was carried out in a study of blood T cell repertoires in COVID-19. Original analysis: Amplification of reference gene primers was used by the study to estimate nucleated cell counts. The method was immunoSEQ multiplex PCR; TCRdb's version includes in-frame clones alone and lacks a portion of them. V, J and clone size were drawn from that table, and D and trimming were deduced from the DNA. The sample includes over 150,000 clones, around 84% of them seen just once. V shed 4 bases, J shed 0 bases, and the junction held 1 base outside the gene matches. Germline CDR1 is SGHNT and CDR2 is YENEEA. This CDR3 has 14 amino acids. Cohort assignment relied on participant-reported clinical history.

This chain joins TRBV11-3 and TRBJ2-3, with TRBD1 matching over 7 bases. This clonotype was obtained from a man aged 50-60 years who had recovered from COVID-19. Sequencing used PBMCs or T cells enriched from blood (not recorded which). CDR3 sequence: CASSWDRSTDTQYF. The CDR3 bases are TGTGCCAGCAGCTGGGACAGAAGCACAGATACGCAGTATTTT.